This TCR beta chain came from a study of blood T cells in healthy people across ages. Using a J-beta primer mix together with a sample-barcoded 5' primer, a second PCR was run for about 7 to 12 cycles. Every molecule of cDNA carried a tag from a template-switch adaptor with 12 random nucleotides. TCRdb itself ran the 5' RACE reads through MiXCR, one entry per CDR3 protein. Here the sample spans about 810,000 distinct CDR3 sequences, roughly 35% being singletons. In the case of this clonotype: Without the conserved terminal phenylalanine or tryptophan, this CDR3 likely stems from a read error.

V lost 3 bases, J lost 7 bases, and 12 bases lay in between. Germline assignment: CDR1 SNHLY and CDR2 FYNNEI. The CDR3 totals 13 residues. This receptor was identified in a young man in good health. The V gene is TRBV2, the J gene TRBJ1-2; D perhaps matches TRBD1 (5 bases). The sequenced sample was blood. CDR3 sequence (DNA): TGTGCCAGCAGTGACGGCGAGGGGTTTGGCTACACCTTA. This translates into CASSDGEGFGYTL.